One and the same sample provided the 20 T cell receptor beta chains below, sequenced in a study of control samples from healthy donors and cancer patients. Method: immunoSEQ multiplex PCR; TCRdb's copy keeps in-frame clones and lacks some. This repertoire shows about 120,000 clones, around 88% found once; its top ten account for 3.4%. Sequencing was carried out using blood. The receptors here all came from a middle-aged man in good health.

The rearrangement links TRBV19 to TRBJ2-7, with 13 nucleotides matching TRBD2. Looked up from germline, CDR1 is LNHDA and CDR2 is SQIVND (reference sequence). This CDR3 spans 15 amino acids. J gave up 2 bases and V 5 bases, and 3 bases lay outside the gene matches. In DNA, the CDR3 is TGTGCCAGTAGTTCTGGACTAGCGGGGGCCTACGAGCAGTACTTC. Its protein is CASSSGLAGAYEQYF.

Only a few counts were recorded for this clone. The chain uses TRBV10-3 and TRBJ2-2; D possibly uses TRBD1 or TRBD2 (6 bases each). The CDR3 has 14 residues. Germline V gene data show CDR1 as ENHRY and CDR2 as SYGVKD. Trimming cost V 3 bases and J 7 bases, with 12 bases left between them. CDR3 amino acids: CAISDGGDIGELFF. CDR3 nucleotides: TGTGCCATCAGTGACGGCGGGGACATCGGGGAGCTGTTTTTT.

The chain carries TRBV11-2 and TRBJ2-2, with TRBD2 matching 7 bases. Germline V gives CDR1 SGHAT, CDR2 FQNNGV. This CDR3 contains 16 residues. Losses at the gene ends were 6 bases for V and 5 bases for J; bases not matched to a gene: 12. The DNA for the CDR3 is TGTGCCAGCAGACCCATATCGAGAGCGGGGACCGGGGAGCTGTTTTTT. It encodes CASRPISRAGTGELFF.

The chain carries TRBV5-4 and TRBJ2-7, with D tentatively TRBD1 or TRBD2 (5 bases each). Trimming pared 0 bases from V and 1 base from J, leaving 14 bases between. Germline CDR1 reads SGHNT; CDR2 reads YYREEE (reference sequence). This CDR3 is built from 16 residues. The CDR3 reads CASSLGGKRASYEQYF. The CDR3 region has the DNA TGTGCCAGCAGCTTGGGGGGGAAGCGCGCATCCTACGAGCAGTACTTC.

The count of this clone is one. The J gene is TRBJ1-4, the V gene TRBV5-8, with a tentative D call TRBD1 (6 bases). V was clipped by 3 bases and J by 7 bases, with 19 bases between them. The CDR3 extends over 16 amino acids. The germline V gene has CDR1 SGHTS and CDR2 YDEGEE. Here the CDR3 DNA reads TGTGCCAGCAGCTCTGGACAGTATACTCAGGGTGAAAAACTGTTTTTT. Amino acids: CASSSGQYTQGEKLFF.

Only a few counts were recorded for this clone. In DNA, the CDR3 is TGTGCCAGCAGCTTACAGGGGGCGCCCAACTATGGCTACACCTTC. Translation gives CASSLQGAPNYGYTF. The chain employs TRBV7-2 and TRBJ1-2; 8 bases are shared with TRBD1. This CDR3 is built from 15 residues. Germline V gene sequence: CDR1 SGHTA, CDR2 FQGNSA. J gave up 2 bases and V 2 bases, and 4 bases lay outside the gene matches. Together with reference TRBV7-2 and TRBJ1-2, the CDR3 gives the full variable domain: GAGVSQSPSNKVTEKGKDVELRCDPISGHTALYWYRQSLGQGLEFLIYFQGNSAPDKSGLPSDRFSAERTGGSVSTLTIQRTQQEDSAVYLCASSLQGAPNYGYTFGSGTRLTVV.

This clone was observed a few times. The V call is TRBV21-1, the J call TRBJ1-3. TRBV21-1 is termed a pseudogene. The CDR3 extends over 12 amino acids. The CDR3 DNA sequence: TGTGCCAGCGGTTCCTCTGGAAACACCATATATTTT. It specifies CASGSSGNTIYF.

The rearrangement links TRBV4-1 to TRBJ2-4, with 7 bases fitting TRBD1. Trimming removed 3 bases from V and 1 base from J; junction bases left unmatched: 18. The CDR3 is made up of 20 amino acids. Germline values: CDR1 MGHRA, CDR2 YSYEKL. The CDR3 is CASSQTTKGTVQWAKNIQYF. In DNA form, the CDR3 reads TGCGCCAGCAGCCAGACTACAAAGGGGACAGTCCAATGGGCCAAAAACATTCAGTACTTC.

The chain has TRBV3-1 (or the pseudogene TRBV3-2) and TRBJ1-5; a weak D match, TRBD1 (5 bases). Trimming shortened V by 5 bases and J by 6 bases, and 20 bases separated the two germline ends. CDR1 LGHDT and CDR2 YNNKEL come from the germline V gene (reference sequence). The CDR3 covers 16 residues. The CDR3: CASSYSGGAPTQPQHF. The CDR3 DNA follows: TGTGCCAGCAGCTACTCAGGTGGGGCGCCGACTCAGCCCCAGCATTTT.

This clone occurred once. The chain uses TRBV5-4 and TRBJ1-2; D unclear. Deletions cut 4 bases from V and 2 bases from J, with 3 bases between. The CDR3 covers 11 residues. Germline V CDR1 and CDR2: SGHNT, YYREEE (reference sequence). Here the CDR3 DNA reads TGTGCCAGCAGCGTAAACTATGGCTACACCTTC. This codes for CASSVNYGYTF.

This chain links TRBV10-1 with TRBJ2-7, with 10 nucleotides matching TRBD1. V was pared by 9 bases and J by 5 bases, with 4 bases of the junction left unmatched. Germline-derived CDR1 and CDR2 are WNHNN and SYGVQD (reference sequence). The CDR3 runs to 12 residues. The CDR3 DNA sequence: TGCGCCAGAAGGGACAGGGGACACGAGCAGTACTTC. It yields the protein CARRDRGHEQYF.

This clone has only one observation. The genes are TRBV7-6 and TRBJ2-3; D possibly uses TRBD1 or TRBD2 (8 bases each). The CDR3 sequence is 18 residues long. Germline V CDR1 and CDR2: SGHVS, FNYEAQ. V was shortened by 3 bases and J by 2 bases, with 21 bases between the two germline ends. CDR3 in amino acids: CASSFQGAGSGVTDTQYF. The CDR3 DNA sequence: TGTGCCAGCAGCTTTCAGGGGGCGGGTAGCGGGGTCACAGATACGCAGTATTTT.

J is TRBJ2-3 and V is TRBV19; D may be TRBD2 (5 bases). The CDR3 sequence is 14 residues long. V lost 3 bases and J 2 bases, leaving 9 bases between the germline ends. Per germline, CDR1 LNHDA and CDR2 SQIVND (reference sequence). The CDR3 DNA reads TGTGCCAGTAGTATGGCCGGGGACACAGATACGCAGTATTTT. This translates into CASSMAGDTDTQYF.

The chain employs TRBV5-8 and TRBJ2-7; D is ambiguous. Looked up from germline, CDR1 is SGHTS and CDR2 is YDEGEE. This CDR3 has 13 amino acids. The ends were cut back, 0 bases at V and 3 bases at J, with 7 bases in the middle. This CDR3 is CASSLVQVYEQYF. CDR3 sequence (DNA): TGTGCCAGCAGCTTGGTCCAGGTCTACGAGCAGTACTTC. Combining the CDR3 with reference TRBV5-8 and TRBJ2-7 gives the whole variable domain EAGVTQSPTHLIKTRGQQATLRCSPISGHTSVYWYQQALGLGLQFLLWYDEGEERNRGNFPPRFSGRQFPNYSSELNVNALELEDSALYLCASSLVQVYEQYFGPGTRLTVT.

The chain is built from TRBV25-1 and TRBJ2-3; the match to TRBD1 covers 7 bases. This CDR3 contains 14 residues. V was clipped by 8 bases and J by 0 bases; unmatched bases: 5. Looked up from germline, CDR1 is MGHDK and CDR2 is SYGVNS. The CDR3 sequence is CASGGQLSTDTQYF. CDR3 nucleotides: TGTGCCAGCGGGGGACAGCTGAGCACAGATACGCAGTATTTT.

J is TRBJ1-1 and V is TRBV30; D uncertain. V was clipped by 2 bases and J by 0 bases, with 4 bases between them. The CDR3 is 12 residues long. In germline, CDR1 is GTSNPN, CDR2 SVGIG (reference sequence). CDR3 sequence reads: CAWSLMNTEAFF. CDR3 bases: TGTGCCTGGAGTTTAATGAACACTGAAGCTTTCTTT.

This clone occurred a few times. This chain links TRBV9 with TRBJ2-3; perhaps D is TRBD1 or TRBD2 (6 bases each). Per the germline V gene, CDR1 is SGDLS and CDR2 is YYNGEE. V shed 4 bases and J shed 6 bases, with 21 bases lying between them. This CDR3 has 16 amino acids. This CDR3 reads CASSRGSRAGEDTQYF. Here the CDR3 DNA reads TGTGCCAGCAGCCGGGGGAGTCGTGCAGGGGAGGATACGCAGTATTTT.

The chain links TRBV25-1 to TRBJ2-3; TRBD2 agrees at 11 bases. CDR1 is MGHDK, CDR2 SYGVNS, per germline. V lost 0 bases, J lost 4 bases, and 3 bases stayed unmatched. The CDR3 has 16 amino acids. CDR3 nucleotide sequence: TGTGCCAGCAGTGAATATATTAGCGGGGGGGCAGATACGCAGTATTTT. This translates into CASSEYISGGADTQYF.

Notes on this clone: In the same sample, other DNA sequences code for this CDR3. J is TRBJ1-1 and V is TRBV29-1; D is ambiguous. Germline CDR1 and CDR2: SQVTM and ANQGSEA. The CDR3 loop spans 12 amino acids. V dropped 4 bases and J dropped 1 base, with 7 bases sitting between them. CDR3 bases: TGCAGCGTTGGAGACCCGAACACTGAAGCTTTCTTT. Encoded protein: CSVGDPNTEAFF.

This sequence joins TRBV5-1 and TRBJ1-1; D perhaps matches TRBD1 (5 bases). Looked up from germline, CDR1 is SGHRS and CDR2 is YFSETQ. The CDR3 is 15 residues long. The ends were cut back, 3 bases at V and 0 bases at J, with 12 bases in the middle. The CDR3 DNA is TGCGCCAGCAGCTGGGGGACGACCGTGAACACTGAAGCTTTCTTT. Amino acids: CASSWGTTVNTEAFF.